Following are 14 T cell receptor beta chains from one sample sequenced in a study of blood T cell repertoires in COVID-19. Only in-frame clones appear in the TCRdb table, and some are missing; sequencing was by immunoSEQ multiplex PCR. The sample holds about 110,000 clones, approximately 81% seen once. Source material: peripheral blood. The receptors derive from a human donor in a cohort sampled during active COVID-19.

This clone was found once. This rearrangement joins TRBV5-1 to TRBJ2-3; TRBD2 aligns across 9 bases. The CDR3 loop spans 16 amino acids. V shed 3 bases and J 4 bases; nucleotides not matched to a gene: 9. Per the germline V gene, CDR1 is SGHRS and CDR2 is YFSETQ. The CDR3 loop is CASSSGGLASADTQYF. CDR3 in DNA: TGCGCCAGCAGCTCCGGGGGACTAGCTTCTGCAGATACGCAGTATTTT.

The chain links TRBV11-2 to TRBJ1-2; unclear D gene. The V gene's germline CDR1 is SGHAT and CDR2 FQNNGV. Between the trimmed V and J ends, which lost 5 bases and 6 bases, there was a span of 13 bases. The CDR3 sequence is 13 residues long. CDR3 residues: CASSPGLMDGYTF. The DNA of the CDR3 is TGTGCCAGCAGCCCAGGATTAATGGATGGCTACACCTTC.

V usage is TRBV19 and J usage is TRBJ1-5, with D hard to call. Looked up from germline, CDR1 is LNHDA and CDR2 is SQIVND (reference sequence). This CDR3 contains 15 residues. Trimming cost V 8 bases and J 0 bases, with 14 bases left between them. The CDR3 nucleotides read TGTGCCAGTTACGGGGAGCCCTATAGCAATCAGCCCCAGCATTTT. Its translation is CASYGEPYSNQPQHF.

The J gene is TRBJ2-5, the V gene TRBV6-5; D is perhaps TRBD1 (8 bases). Trimming removed 2 bases at V and 4 bases at J, with 14 bases between. The CDR3 runs 15 residues. CDR1 is MNHEY and CDR2 is SVGAGI in the germline V gene. The CDR3 here is CASSYTTGEGETQYF. As DNA, the CDR3 is TGTGCCAGCAGTTACACGACAGGGGAGGGAGAGACCCAGTACTTC.

The chain couples TRBV10-3 to TRBJ1-3, with D uncertain. The V gene's germline CDR1 is ENHRY and CDR2 SYGVKD. Trimming took off 3 bases at V and 0 bases at J, with 6 bases between the two ends. This CDR3 has 14 residues. For the CDR3, the DNA is TGTGCCATCAGTGATGGGAGCTCTGGAAACACCATATATTTT. The encoded protein is CAISDGSSGNTIYF.

This rearrangement joins TRBV6-2 or TRBV6-3 to TRBJ2-7, with 7 positions matching TRBD1. CDR3 length: 15 amino acids. Germline trimming cut 5 bases from V and 5 bases from J; bases unmatched to any gene: 12. Per the germline V gene, CDR1 is MNHEY and CDR2 is SVGEGT. The CDR3 is CASSHPTTGFNEQYF. CDR3 DNA sequence: TGTGCCAGCAGTCACCCAACGACAGGGTTTAACGAGCAGTACTTC.

The chain links TRBV5-1 to TRBJ2-7; 7 nucleotides line up with TRBD2. CDR3 size: 15 residues. Germline assignment: CDR1 SGHRS and CDR2 YFSETQ. Losses at the gene ends were 0 bases for V and 6 bases for J; bases not matched to a gene: 9. The CDR3 bases are TGCGCCAGCAGCTTGGGGCTAGCGGAACCGCCCGAGCAGTACTTC. This translates into CASSLGLAEPPEQYF.

This sequence joins TRBV18 and TRBJ2-5; possible D gene TRBD2, 5 bases. V was pared by 0 bases and J by 5 bases, with 7 bases between. Germline V CDR1 and CDR2: KGHSH, LQKENI. The CDR3 contains 13 residues. The CDR3 here is CASSPPPGETQYF. The CDR3 bases are TGTGCCAGCTCACCACCGCCGGGGGAGACCCAGTACTTC.

V and J are TRBV3-1 (or the pseudogene TRBV3-2) and TRBJ2-3; TRBD2 aligns across 10 bases. The junction had 5 bases not matched to a gene; V was cut back by 0 bases and J by 5 bases. Per germline, CDR1 LGHDT and CDR2 YNNKEL (reference sequence). CDR3 size: 16 residues. The CDR3 here is CASSQDWLAGVDTQYF. CDR3 sequence (DNA): TGTGCCAGCAGCCAAGATTGGCTAGCGGGAGTAGATACGCAGTATTTT.

This clone was detected only once. V usage is TRBV5-1 and J usage is TRBJ1-6, with a tentative D call TRBD1 (6 bases). The V and J ends lost 0 bases and 7 bases respectively, with 20 bases between them. The germline V gene has CDR1 SGHRS and CDR2 YFSETQ. The CDR3 is 18 amino acids. This CDR3 reads CASSLGQANNRYNSPLHF. Written as DNA, the CDR3 is TGCGCCAGCAGCTTGGGACAGGCCAACAACCGCTACAATTCACCCCTCCACTTT.

The rearrangement uses TRBV28 and TRBJ2-4; weak D call: TRBD1 (6 bases). This CDR3 is built from 18 residues. Looked up from germline, CDR1 is MDHEN and CDR2 is SYDVKM. The germline V and J ends were trimmed by 4 bases and 2 bases, with 21 bases remaining between them. CDR3 protein: CASSSYHRVVLTKNIQYF. Here the CDR3 DNA reads TGTGCCAGCAGTTCTTATCACAGGGTCGTCTTAACCAAAAACATTCAGTACTTC.

The chain has TRBV6-5 and TRBJ1-5; 8 bases are shared with TRBD1. CDR3 length: 15 residues. Trimming removed 7 bases from V and 5 bases from J; junction bases left unmatched: 10. Germline V lookup: CDR1 MNHEY, CDR2 SVGAGI. In nucleotides, the CDR3 is TGTGCCAGCAACCCCCCAGGACAGGGTTATCAGCCCCAGCATTTT. It translates to CASNPPGQGYQPQHF.

The genes are TRBV28 and TRBJ1-4; D possibly corresponds to TRBD1 (5 bases). Germline-derived CDR1 and CDR2 are MDHEN and SYDVKM. V was cut by 10 bases and J by 4 bases, with 13 bases left in between. The CDR3 is 13 amino acids. The CDR3 loop reads CATGWTNNEKLFF. The DNA for the CDR3 is TGTGCCACCGGGTGGACAAATAATGAAAAACTGTTTTTT.

This chain links TRBV9 with TRBJ1-2; tentatively, D is TRBD1 (6 bases). Trimming stripped 4 bases from V and 4 bases from J, with 17 bases between. Germline CDR1 reads SGDLS; CDR2 reads YYNGEE. The CDR3 is made up of 15 amino acids. The CDR3 here is CASSLAGESVYGYTF. CDR3 DNA sequence: TGTGCCAGCAGCTTAGCAGGGGAGTCGGTCTATGGCTACACCTTC.